A single sample is the source of the 15 T cell receptor beta chains below, sequenced in a study of T cell responses to AZD1222 COVID-19 vaccine. Data came from immunoSEQ multiplex PCR; TCRdb stores just in-frame clones and leaves some out. The sample gives tens of thousands of clones, around 90% of which show up once; roughly 5.2% is in the top ten. Source: peripheral blood, taken on day 0 of AZD1222 vaccination. The source is an adult in good health.

The chain couples TRBV5-8 to TRBJ2-7; 7 positions match TRBD1. The germline gives CDR1 SGHTS, CDR2 YDEGEE. With V trimmed by 6 bases and J by 4 bases, 16 bases remained unmatched. This CDR3 comprises 16 residues. The CDR3 DNA follows: TGTGCCAGCATCAAGAGGGGGCAGGGGGTAGGGTACGAGCAGTACTTC. This translates into CASIKRGQGVGYEQYF.

The table lists this clone with a few counts. This chain uses TRBV7-7 with TRBJ2-7, with 10 nucleotides matching TRBD2. Trimming cost V 1 base and J 7 bases; bases outside gene matches: 4. Germline lookup yields CDR1 SSHAT and CDR2 FNYEAQ (reference sequence). There are 14 residues in the CDR3. The CDR3 spells CASSLGLAGAEQYF. The CDR3 coding sequence is TGTGCCAGCAGCTTAGGTCTAGCGGGAGCTGAGCAGTACTTC.

V and J are TRBV27 and TRBJ1-1; 8 nucleotides match TRBD1. Germline CDR1 and CDR2: MNHEY and SMNVEV (reference sequence). The CDR3 is 17 amino acids. Trimming cost V 6 bases and J 4 bases; bases outside gene matches: 16. The CDR3 DNA reads as TGTGCCAGCAGGTCCCAGGGGGCTGGCGTCGGTGGCACTGAAGCTTTCTTT. Protein sequence: CASRSQGAGVGGTEAFF.

Here the CDR3 DNA reads TGTGCCAGCAGCTTAGAGACAGGGCATCTTCTTGGAGCTTTCTTT. This sequence encodes CASSLETGHLLGAFF. The genes are TRBV7-2 and TRBJ1-1, with 7 positions matching TRBD1. The CDR3 loop spans 15 amino acids. CDR1 is SGHTA and CDR2 is FQGNSA in the germline V gene. Trimming took 1 base from V and 10 from J; bases not matched to a gene: 12.

The gene calls are TRBV7-9 and TRBJ2-5; TRBD2 matches 7 bases. J was trimmed by 2 bases and V by 4 bases; bases with no gene match: 10. Germline CDR1 reads SEHNR; CDR2 reads FQNEAQ (reference sequence). This CDR3 has 16 amino acids. CDR3 amino acids: CASSSRGGRPQETQYF. DNA of the CDR3: TGTGCCAGCAGCTCCCGCGGCGGGAGACCTCAAGAGACCCAGTACTTC.

This chain connects TRBV7-2 to TRBJ1-2, with TRBD1 matching 9 bases. Germline lookup yields CDR1 SGHTA and CDR2 FQGNSA. CDR3 length: 14 residues. V trimming: 3 bases; J trimming: 5 bases; junction bases outside the gene matches: 4. CDR3 region: CASSLADRGYGYTF. The CDR3 nucleotides read TGTGCCAGCAGCTTGGCGGACAGGGGATATGGCTACACCTTC.

The rearrangement links TRBV27 to TRBJ2-5; the D is unclear. Trimming pared 6 bases from V and 5 bases from J, leaving 10 bases between. The CDR3 covers 12 residues. Per the germline V gene, CDR1 is MNHEY and CDR2 is SMNVEV (reference sequence). CDR3 nucleotide sequence: TGTGCCAGCAGGGACGTCAGGGAGACCCAGTACTTC. Translating gives CASRDVRETQYF.

The chain joins TRBV11-2 to TRBJ1-1; no clear D. V gave up 2 bases and J gave up 3 bases, with 7 bases separating them. There are 13 residues in the CDR3. CDR1 and CDR2 (germline): SGHAT, FQNNGV. CDR3 protein: CASSLKIDTEAFF. The CDR3 DNA sequence: TGTGCCAGCAGCTTAAAGATCGACACTGAAGCTTTCTTT.

In nucleotides, the CDR3 is TGTGCCAGCAGTGAATTGGAAAAGACCGGCTACACCTTC. It is translated as CASSELEKTGYTF. The V gene is TRBV6-1, the J gene TRBJ1-2; D gene ambiguous. CDR3 length: 13 amino acids. V was pared by 2 bases and J by 8 bases, with 12 bases between. The V gene's germline CDR1 is MNHNS and CDR2 SASEGT.

V usage is TRBV28 and J usage is TRBJ2-3, with 16 positions matching TRBD2. CDR1 and CDR2 (germline): MDHEN, SYDVKM. CDR3 length equals 18 residues. Trimming cost V 6 bases and J 6 bases; bases outside gene matches: 12. The CDR3 bases are TGTGCCAGCAGACAAGAACCGGGACTAGCGGGAGGGACGGATACGCAGTATTTT. This sequence encodes CASRQEPGLAGGTDTQYF.

The CDR3 DNA reads TGTGCCAGCAGTTCCCCCGGGACGTGGGCCCTCCACTTT. Its protein product is CASSSPGTWALHF. This chain connects TRBV28 to TRBJ1-6; weak D call: TRBD1 (5 bases). V was clipped by 4 bases and J by 14 bases, with 15 bases between them. This CDR3 region has 13 residues. Germline V gene sequence: CDR1 MDHEN, CDR2 SYDVKM.

The rearrangement uses TRBV4-1 and TRBJ2-1; the D is unclear. Germline assignment: CDR1 MGHRA and CDR2 YSYEKL. The CDR3 is 17 residues long. V shed 0 bases and J shed 0 bases, with 12 bases lying between them. The CDR3 region has the DNA TGCGCCAGCAGCCAAGATCTCCGCGGTAGCTCCTACAATGAGCAGTTCTTC. This gives the protein CASSQDLRGSSYNEQFF.

The J gene is TRBJ2-7, the V gene TRBV20-1; tentatively, D is TRBD2 (6 bases). Trimming removed 3 bases from V and 3 bases from J, with 9 bases in between. The CDR3 runs to 12 residues. Germline V gene lookup returns CDR1 DFQATT and CDR2 SNEGSKA (reference sequence). CDR3 DNA: TGCAGTGCTAGTCCGGGGGTCTACGAGCAGTACTTC. Its translation is CSASPGVYEQYF.

The chain has TRBV4-2 and TRBJ2-3, with D perhaps TRBD1 (5 bases). Germline V CDR1 and CDR2: LGHNA, YNFKEQ. Trimming took off 2 bases at V and 9 bases at J, with 9 bases between the two ends. The CDR3 has 12 amino acids. The CDR3 spells CASSQPRQTQYF. As DNA, the CDR3 is TGTGCCAGCAGCCAACCCCGACAGACGCAGTATTTT.

The V gene is TRBV20-1, the J gene TRBJ2-7, with TRBD2 matching 7 bases. CDR3 length: 13 residues. The V gene end was trimmed by 3 bases and the J gene end by 5 bases; junction bases not matched to a gene: 7. The germline V gene encodes CDR1 DFQATT and CDR2 SNEGSKA (reference sequence). The CDR3 DNA sequence: TGCAGTGCTAGTGGGAGGGGAGGCCACGAGCAGTACTTC. Protein sequence: CSASGRGGHEQYF.